What follows is one T cell receptor (beta chain) and its context. Its antigen remains unidentified. This specimen belongs to a study of cytomegalovirus exposure and HLA in healthy donors. Findings and limits, study-wide: Analyzed later, association rates of TCRs varied across HLA loci, with DRB1 most and HLA-C fewest.

Primers for the PCR totalled 60 Vbeta and 13 Jbeta. TCRdb's copy holds only in-frame clones and misses some; the assay was immunoSEQ multiplex PCR. Found here are 150,000 or so clones, around 76% of them singletons; the top ten hold about 2%. This CDR3 spans 15 amino acids. Deletions cut 0 bases from V and 6 bases from J, with 15 bases between. Looked up from germline, CDR1 is MNHNS and CDR2 is SASEGT. Donors were nominally healthy when sampled, though unrecorded immune exposures were likely. The sequence came from a female donor in good health and CMV-seronegative. The V gene is TRBV6-1, the J gene TRBJ2-7; possibly TRBD2 for D (6 bases). Sequencing used PBMCs. Here the CDR3 reads CASSEARGNSAEQYF. The CDR3 region has the DNA TGTGCCAGCAGTGAAGCGCGGGGTAACTCAGCCGAGCAGTACTTC.